These 5 T cell receptor beta chains share one sample of origin, sequenced in a study of blood T cell repertoires in COVID-19. This table comes from immunoSEQ multiplex PCR, and its TCRdb copy is limited to in-frame clones, with some not included. The top ten hold about 3.8% of the sample, which has roughly 70,000 clones, over 75% seen once. Sequencing used peripheral blood. The source of these receptors is a woman aged 55-69 years with acute or convalescent COVID-19.

The chain couples TRBV6-5 to TRBJ1-2, with D maybe TRBD1 (5 bases). This CDR3 has 14 residues. The V and J ends lost 5 bases and 4 bases respectively, with 14 bases between them. Germline V CDR1 and CDR2: MNHEY, SVGAGI. The CDR3 loop reads CASSPGRASYGYTF. The CDR3, as DNA: TGTGCCAGCAGTCCAGGGAGGGCTAGCTATGGCTACACCTTC.

The chain links TRBV10-3 to TRBJ2-7; D not resolved. This CDR3 is built from 12 residues. Trimming took off 3 bases at V and 3 bases at J, with 6 bases between the two ends. Germline-derived CDR1 and CDR2 are ENHRY and SYGVKD. The CDR3 here is CAISELVYEQYF. For the CDR3, the DNA is TGTGCCATCAGTGAACTCGTCTACGAGCAGTACTTC.

The gene calls are TRBV5-1 and TRBJ2-3, with 8 bases aligning to TRBD2. The CDR3 is made up of 16 amino acids. V dropped 4 bases and J dropped 4; count of bases not matched to a gene: 11. Germline V gives CDR1 SGHRS, CDR2 YFSETQ. The CDR3 nucleotides are TGCGCCAGCAGCCAATCCGGCGCGGGAGGAGCAGATACGCAGTATTTT. Translating gives CASSQSGAGGADTQYF. Filled out from reference TRBV5-1 and TRBJ2-3, the complete variable domain reads KAGVTQTPRYLIKTRGQQVTLSCSPISGHRSVSWYQQTPGQGLQFLFEYFSETQRNKGNFPGRFSGRQFSNSRSEMNVSTLELGDSALYLCASSQSGAGGADTQYFGPGTRLTVL.

The gene calls are TRBV5-1 and TRBJ1-4; D may be TRBD1 (6 bases). This CDR3 has 18 residues. Germline CDR1 reads SGHRS; CDR2 reads YFSETQ. Trimming removed 1 base from V and 0 bases from J, with 16 bases in between. As DNA, the CDR3 is TGCGCCAGCAGCTTGCGGGCCACAGGGAGCACAACTAATGAAAAACTGTTTTTT. Protein sequence: CASSLRATGSTTNEKLFF.

The V gene is TRBV14, the J gene TRBJ1-4; no clear D gene. The V and J ends lost 5 bases and 6 bases respectively, with 13 bases between them. CDR1 SGHDN and CDR2 FVKESK come from the germline V gene. This CDR3 region has 14 residues. The CDR3 DNA follows: TGTGCCAGCAGCACCCGGGTCGGGGATGAAAAACTGTTTTTT. Its translation is CASSTRVGDEKLFF.